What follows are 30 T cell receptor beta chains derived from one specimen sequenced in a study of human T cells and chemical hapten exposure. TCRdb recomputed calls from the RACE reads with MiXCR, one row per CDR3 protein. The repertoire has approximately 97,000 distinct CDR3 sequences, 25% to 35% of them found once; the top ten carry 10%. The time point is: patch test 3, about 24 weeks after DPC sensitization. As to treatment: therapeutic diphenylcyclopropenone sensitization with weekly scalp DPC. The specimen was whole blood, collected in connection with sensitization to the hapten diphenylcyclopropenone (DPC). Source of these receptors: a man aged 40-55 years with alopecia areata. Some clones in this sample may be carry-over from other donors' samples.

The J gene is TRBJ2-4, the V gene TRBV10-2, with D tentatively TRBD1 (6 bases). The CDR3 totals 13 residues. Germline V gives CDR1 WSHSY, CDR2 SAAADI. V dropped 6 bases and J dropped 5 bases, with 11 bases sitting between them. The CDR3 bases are TGCGCCAGCAGCGGACAGAGTCAAAACATTCAGTACTTC. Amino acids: CASSGQSQNIQYF.

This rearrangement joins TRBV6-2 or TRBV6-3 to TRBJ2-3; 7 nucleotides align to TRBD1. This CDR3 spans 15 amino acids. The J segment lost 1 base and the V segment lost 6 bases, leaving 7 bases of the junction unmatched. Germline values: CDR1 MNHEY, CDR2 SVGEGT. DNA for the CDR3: TGTGCCAGCAGCCGAGGACAGGCGGGCACAGATACGCAGTATTTT. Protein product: CASSRGQAGTDTQYF.

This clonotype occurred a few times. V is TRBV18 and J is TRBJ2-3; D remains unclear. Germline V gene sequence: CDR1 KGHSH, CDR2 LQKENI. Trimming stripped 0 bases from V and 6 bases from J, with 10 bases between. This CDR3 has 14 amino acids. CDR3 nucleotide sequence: TGTGCCAGCTCACCACCCCCAGGCGGCGATACGCAGTATTTT. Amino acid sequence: CASSPPPGGDTQYF.

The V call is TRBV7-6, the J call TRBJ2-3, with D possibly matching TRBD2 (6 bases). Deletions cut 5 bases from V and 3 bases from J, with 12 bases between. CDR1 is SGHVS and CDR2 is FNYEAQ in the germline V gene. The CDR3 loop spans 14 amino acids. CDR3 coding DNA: TGTGCCAGCAGCGAGACTAGATGGACAGATACGCAGTATTTT. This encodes CASSETRWTDTQYF.

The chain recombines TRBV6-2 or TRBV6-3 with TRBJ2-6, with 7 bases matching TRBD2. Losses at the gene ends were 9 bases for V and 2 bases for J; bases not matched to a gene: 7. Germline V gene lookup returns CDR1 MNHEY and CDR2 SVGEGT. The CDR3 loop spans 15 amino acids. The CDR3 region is CASFRGGTGANVLTF. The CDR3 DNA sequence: TGTGCCAGTTTCCGGGGAGGGACTGGGGCCAACGTCCTGACTTTC.

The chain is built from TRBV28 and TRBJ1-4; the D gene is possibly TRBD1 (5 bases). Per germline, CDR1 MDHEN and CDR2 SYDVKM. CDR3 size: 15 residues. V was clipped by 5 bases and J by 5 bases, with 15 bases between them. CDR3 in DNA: TGTGCCAGCAGTGGACACGGGTTTTCAAATGAAAAACTGTTTTTT. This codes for CASSGHGFSNEKLFF. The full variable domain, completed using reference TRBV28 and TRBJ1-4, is DVKVTQSSRYLVKRTGEKVFLECVQDMDHENMFWYRQDPGLGLRLIYFSYDVKMKEKGDIPEGYSVSREKKERFSLILESASTNQTSMYLCASSGHGFSNEKLFFGSGTQLSVL.

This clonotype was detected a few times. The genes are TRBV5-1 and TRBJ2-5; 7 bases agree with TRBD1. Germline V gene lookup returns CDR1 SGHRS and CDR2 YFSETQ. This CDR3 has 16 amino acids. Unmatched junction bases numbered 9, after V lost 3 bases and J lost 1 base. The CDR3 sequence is CASSSTGSTGQETQYF. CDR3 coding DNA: TGCGCCAGCAGCTCGACAGGGTCCACGGGCCAAGAGACCCAGTACTTC.

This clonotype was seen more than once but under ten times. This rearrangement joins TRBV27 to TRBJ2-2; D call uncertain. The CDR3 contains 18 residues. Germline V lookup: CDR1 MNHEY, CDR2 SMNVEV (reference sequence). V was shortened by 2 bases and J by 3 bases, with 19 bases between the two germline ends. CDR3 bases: TGTGCCAGCAGTTTAGCTCCCCCCGAATGGGTAGACACCGGGGAGCTGTTTTTT. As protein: CASSLAPPEWVDTGELFF.

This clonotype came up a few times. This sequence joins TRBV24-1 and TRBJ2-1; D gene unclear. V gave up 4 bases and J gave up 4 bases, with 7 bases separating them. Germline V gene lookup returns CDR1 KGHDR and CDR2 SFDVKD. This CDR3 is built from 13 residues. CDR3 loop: CATSDWPYNEQFF. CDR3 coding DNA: TGTGCCACCAGTGACTGGCCTTACAATGAGCAGTTCTTC.

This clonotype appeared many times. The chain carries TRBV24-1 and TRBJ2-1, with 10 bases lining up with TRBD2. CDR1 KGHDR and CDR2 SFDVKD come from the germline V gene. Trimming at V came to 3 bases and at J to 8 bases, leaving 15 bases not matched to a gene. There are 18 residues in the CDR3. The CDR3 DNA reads TGTGCCACCAGTGATCCCGATTCCGGGACTAGCGCAGGTGATGAGCAGTTCTTC. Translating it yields CATSDPDSGTSAGDEQFF.

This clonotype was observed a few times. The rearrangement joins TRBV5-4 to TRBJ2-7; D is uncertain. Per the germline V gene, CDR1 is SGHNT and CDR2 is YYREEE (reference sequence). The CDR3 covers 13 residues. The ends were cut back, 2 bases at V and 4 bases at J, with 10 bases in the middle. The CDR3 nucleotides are TGTGCCAGCAGCTTCAAGAATAAGTACGAGCAGTACTTC. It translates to CASSFKNKYEQYF.

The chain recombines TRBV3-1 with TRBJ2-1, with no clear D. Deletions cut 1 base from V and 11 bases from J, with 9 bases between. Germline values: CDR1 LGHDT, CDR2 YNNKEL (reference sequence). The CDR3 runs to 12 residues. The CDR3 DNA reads TGTGCCAGCAGCCAAGGGCAGCTCCAGCAGTTCTTC. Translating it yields CASSQGQLQQFF.

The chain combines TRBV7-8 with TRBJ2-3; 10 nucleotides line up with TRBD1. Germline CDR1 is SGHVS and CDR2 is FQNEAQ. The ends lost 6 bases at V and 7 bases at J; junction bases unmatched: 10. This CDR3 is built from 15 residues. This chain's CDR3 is CASRVGQGTLYTQYF. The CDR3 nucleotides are TGTGCCAGCAGGGTGGGACAGGGGACCCTATATACGCAGTATTTT.

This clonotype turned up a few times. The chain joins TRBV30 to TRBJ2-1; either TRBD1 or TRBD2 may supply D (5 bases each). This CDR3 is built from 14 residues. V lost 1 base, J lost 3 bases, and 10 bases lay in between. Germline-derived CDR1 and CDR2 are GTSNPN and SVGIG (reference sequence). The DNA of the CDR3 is TGTGCCTGGAGTGGAGGGCAGGGCTACAATGAGCAGTTCTTC. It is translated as CAWSGGQGYNEQFF. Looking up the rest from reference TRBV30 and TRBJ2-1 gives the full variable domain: SQTIHQWPATLVQPVGSPLSLECTVEGTSNPNLYWYRQAAGRGLQLLFYSVGIGQISSEVPQNLSASRPQDRQFILSSKKLLLSDSGFYLCAWSGGQGYNEQFFGPGTRLTVL.

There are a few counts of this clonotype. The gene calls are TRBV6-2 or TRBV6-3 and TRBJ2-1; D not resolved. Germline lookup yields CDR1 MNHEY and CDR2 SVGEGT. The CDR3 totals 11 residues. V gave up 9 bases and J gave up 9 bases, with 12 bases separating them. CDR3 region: CASRSWGEQFF. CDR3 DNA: TGTGCCAGTCGTAGTTGGGGTGAGCAGTTCTTC.

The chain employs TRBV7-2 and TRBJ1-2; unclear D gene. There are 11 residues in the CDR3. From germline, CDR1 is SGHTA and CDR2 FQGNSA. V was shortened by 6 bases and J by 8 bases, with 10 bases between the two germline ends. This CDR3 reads CASRTLSGYTF. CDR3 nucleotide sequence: TGTGCCAGCAGGACCCTATCGGGCTACACCTTC.

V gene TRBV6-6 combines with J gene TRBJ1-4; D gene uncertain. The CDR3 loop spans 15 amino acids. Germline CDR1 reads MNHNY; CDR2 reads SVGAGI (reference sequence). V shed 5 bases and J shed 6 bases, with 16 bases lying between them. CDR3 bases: TGTGCCAGCAGTCGGCCGGTATTAGGCTATGAAAAACTGTTTTTT. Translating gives CASSRPVLGYEKLFF.

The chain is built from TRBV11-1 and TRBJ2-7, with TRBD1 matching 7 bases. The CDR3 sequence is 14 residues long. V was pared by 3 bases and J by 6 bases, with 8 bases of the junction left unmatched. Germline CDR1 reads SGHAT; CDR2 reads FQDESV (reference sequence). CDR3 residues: CASSFGTARREQYF. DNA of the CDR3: TGTGCCAGCAGCTTCGGGACAGCCCGCCGCGAGCAGTACTTC.

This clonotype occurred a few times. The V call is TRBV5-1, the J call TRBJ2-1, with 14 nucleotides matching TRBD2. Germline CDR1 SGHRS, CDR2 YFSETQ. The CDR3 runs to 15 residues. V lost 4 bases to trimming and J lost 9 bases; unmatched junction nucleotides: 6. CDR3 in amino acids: CASSVGLAGVGEQFF. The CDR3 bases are TGCGCCAGCAGCGTGGGACTAGCGGGAGTCGGTGAGCAGTTCTTC. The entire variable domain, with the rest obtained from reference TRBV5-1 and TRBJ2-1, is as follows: KAGVTQTPRYLIKTRGQQVTLSCSPISGHRSVSWYQQTPGQGLQFLFEYFSETQRNKGNFPGRFSGRQFSNSRSEMNVSTLELGDSALYLCASSVGLAGVGEQFFGPGTRLTVL.

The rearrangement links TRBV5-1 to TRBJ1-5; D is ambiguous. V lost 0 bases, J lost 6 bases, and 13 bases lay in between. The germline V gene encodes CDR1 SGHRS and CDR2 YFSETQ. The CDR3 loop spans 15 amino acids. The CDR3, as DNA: TGCGCCAGCAGCTTGGGAGGGCAGCGCAGTCAGCCCCAGCATTTT. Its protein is CASSLGGQRSQPQHF.

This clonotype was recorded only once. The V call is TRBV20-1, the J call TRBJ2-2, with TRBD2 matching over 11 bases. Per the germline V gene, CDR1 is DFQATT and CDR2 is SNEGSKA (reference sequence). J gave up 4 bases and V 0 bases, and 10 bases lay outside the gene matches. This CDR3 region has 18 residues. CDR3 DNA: TGCAGTGCTAGAGACTTAGCGGGAGGGTCCTCGGCCACCGGGGAGCTGTTTTTT. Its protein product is CSARDLAGGSSATGELFF.

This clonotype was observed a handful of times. For the CDR3, the DNA is TGTGCCAGCAGGTTTATAAAGACACCAAAGGTAGAGACCCAGTACTTC. It codes for CASRFIKTPKVETQYF. The genes are TRBV6-9 and TRBJ2-5; D is unclear. Trimming took off 6 bases at V and 4 bases at J, with 21 bases between the two ends. Germline V gene lookup returns CDR1 MNHGY and CDR2 SVAAGI. The CDR3 is 16 amino acids.

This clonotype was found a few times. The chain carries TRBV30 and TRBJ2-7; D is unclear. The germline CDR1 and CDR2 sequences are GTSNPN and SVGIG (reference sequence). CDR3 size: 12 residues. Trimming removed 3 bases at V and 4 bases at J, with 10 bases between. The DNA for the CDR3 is TGTGCCTGGAGCCGGGTCGGGTACGAGCAGTACTTC. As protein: CAWSRVGYEQYF.

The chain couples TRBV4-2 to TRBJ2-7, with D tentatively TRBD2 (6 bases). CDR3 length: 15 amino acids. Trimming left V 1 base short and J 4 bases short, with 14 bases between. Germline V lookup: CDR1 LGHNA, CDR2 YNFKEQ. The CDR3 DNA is TGTGCCAGCAGCCAAGCCCGCGGGGAAGGGTACGAGCAGTACTTC. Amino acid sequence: CASSQARGEGYEQYF.

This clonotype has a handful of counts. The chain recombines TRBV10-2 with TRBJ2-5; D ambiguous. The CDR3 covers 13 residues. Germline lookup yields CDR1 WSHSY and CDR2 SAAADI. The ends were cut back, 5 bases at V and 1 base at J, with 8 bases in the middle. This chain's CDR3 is CASSRDGQETQYF. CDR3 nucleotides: TGCGCCAGCAGTCGAGACGGCCAAGAGACCCAGTACTTC.

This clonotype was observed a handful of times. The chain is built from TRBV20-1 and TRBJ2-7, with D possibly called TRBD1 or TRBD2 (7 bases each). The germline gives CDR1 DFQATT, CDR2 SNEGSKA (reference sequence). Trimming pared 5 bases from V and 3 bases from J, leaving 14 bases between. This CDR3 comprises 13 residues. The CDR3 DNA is TGCAGTGCTCAGGGGGAGGGTTTCTACGAGCAGTACTTC. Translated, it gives CSAQGEGFYEQYF.

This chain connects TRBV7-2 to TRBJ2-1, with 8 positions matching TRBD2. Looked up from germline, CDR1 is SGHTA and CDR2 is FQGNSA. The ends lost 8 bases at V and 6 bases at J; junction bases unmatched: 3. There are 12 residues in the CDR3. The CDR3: CASGLAANEQFF. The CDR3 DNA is TGTGCCAGCGGACTAGCAGCCAATGAGCAGTTCTTC.

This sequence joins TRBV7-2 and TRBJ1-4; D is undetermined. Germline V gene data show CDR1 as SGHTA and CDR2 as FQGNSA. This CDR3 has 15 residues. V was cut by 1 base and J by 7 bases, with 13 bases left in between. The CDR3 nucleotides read TGTGCCAGCAGCTTAGAACCTACACCACGTGAAAAACTGTTTTTT. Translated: CASSLEPTPREKLFF. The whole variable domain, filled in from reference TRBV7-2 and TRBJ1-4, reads GAGVSQSPSNKVTEKGKDVELRCDPISGHTALYWYRQSLGQGLEFLIYFQGNSAPDKSGLPSDRFSAERTGGSVSTLTIQRTQQEDSAVYLCASSLEPTPREKLFFGSGTQLSVL.

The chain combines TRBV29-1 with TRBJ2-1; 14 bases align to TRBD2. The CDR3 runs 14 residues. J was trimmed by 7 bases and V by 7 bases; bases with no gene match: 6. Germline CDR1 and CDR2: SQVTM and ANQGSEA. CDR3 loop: CSGRGLAGANEQFF. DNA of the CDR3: TGCAGCGGAAGGGGACTAGCGGGAGCTAATGAGCAGTTCTTC.

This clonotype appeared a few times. The CDR3 spells CASSLGSGRVSNQPQHF. CDR3 in DNA: TGTGCCAGCAGTTTAGGTTCGGGCAGGGTGAGCAATCAGCCCCAGCATTTT. The V call is TRBV12-3 or TRBV12-4, the J call TRBJ1-5; the D gene is possibly TRBD1 (5 bases). CDR3 length equals 17 residues. V was cut by 1 base and J by 1 base, with 14 bases left in between.